What follows are 30 T cell receptor beta chains derived from one specimen sequenced in a study of blood T cell repertoires in COVID-19. The method was immunoSEQ multiplex PCR; TCRdb's version includes in-frame clones alone and lacks a portion of them. The sample holds roughly 200,000 clones; over 75% are singletons and the top ten take around 0.53%. Sequenced: peripheral blood. The receptor source for this set is a man between 50 and 59 years old with acute or convalescent COVID-19.

The chain carries TRBV24-1 and TRBJ2-1; the D gene is possibly TRBD2 (5 bases). The CDR3 extends over 18 amino acids. Trimming left V 3 bases short and J 1 base short, with 18 bases between. CDR1 and CDR2 (germline): KGHDR, SFDVKD. This CDR3 is CATSDHDRASGSYNEQFF. The CDR3 bases are TGTGCCACCAGTGATCATGATCGGGCCTCGGGGTCCTACAATGAGCAGTTCTTC.

This clone was detected once. This rearrangement joins TRBV2 to TRBJ1-6; perhaps TRBD1 as D (6 bases). Germline CDR1 reads SNHLY; CDR2 reads FYNNEI. The CDR3 runs 15 residues. V was pared by 5 bases and J by 7 bases, with 15 bases between. The CDR3: CASSMPDRENSPLHF. The CDR3 DNA sequence: TGTGCCAGCAGTATGCCGGACAGAGAAAATTCACCCCTCCACTTT.

This clone occurred once. V and J are TRBV5-1 and TRBJ2-3; 9 nucleotides match TRBD2. The germline V gene encodes CDR1 SGHRS and CDR2 YFSETQ. The CDR3 contains 16 residues. V was pared by 4 bases and J by 0 bases, with 6 bases of the junction left unmatched. Here the CDR3 DNA reads TGCGCCAGCAGCCCGATAGCGGGAGCGAGCACAGATACGCAGTATTTT. Amino acids: CASSPIAGASTDTQYF.

The chain employs TRBV12-3 or TRBV12-4 and TRBJ1-2; 7 nucleotides match TRBD1. The CDR3 has 13 residues. The trim removed 4 bases at V and 13 bases at J, leaving 12 bases unmatched. Here the CDR3 reads CASSYDRTGACTF. CDR3 coding DNA: TGTGCCAGCAGTTACGACCGTACAGGGGCCTGCACCTTC.

The V and J genes are TRBV24-1 and TRBJ2-1; 10 bases are shared with TRBD1. CDR1 KGHDR and CDR2 SFDVKD come from the germline V gene. J gave up 7 bases and V 4 bases, and 9 bases lay outside the gene matches. The CDR3 totals 16 residues. The chain's CDR3 is CATSEPGQGKDNEQFF. For the CDR3, the DNA is TGTGCCACCAGTGAGCCGGGACAGGGGAAGGATAATGAGCAGTTCTTC.

The chain combines TRBV4-3 with TRBJ2-4; D remains unclear. Germline CDR1 LGHNA, CDR2 YSLEER. This CDR3 region has 15 residues. The ends were cut back, 0 bases at V and 2 bases at J, with 8 bases in the middle. CDR3: CASSQEFSPKNIQYF. CDR3 sequence (DNA): TGCGCCAGCAGCCAAGAATTTAGCCCCAAAAACATTCAGTACTTC.

About this clone: The same CDR3 arises from other DNA sequences in this sample as well. The chain links TRBV18 to TRBJ2-7; the match to TRBD1 covers 7 bases. V lost 0 bases to trimming and J lost 4 bases; unmatched junction nucleotides: 3. The CDR3 is made up of 14 amino acids. Germline loops: CDR1 KGHSH, CDR2 LQKENI. CDR3 DNA: TGTGCCAGCTCACCACCGGGACAGTCTTACGAGCAGTACTTC. Translating gives CASSPPGQSYEQYF.

The J gene is TRBJ2-3, the V gene TRBV5-6; the match to TRBD2 covers 11 bases. Trimming at V came to 1 base and at J to 6 bases, leaving 4 bases not matched to a gene. The CDR3 is 15 amino acids. Germline CDR1 reads SGHDT; CDR2 reads YYEEEE. CDR3 nucleotides: TGTGCCAGCAGCTTGTTAGCGGGGGGGCCCGATACGCAGTATTTT. This translates into CASSLLAGGPDTQYF. Using reference TRBV5-6 and TRBJ2-3 for the parts outside the CDR3, the full variable domain is DAGVTQSPTHLIKTRGQQVTLRCSPKSGHDTVSWYQQALGQGPQFIFQYYEEEERQRGNFPDRFSGHQFPNYSSELNVNALLLGDSALYLCASSLLAGGPDTQYFGPGTRLTVL.

The CDR3 region is CASSYSTGSNYGYTF. For the CDR3, the DNA is TGTGCCAGCAGTTACTCAACGGGGAGCAACTATGGCTACACCTTC. The rearrangement links TRBV6-6 to TRBJ1-2; the D is unclear. CDR1 and CDR2 from the germline V gene are MNHNY and SVGAGI (reference sequence). The CDR3 is 15 residues long. The V end was cut by 0 bases, the J end by 2 bases, with 10 bases between.

The chain has TRBV7-3 and TRBJ2-3; 7 bases are shared with TRBD2. Germline V CDR1 and CDR2: SGHTA, FQGTGA. The CDR3 is 17 amino acids. V was pared by 1 base and J by 6 bases, with 13 bases of the junction left unmatched. The CDR3 coding sequence is TGTGCCAGCAGCTTAAGCGGGGGACCCTCGAGGAGGGATACGCAGTATTTT. Translated: CASSLSGGPSRRDTQYF. Complete variable domain (other parts from reference TRBV7-3 and TRBJ2-3): GAGVSQTPSNKVTEKGKYVELRCDPISGHTALYWYRQSLGQGPEFLIYFQGTGAADDSGLPNDRFFAVRPEGSVSTLKIQRTERGDSAVYLCASSLSGGPSRRDTQYFGPGTRLTVL.

This clone was detected only once. The chain uses TRBV6-2 or TRBV6-3 and TRBJ2-5; no clear D. The CDR3 loop spans 14 amino acids. In germline, CDR1 is MNHEY, CDR2 SVGEGT. The ends were cut back, 7 bases at V and 7 bases at J, with 19 bases in the middle. The CDR3 is CASTPPTSFGTQYF. The CDR3, as DNA: TGTGCCAGCACCCCCCCTACCTCATTCGGGACCCAGTACTTC.

The rearrangement uses TRBV7-9 and TRBJ2-3; possible D gene TRBD2, 7 bases. This CDR3 comprises 14 residues. The V and J ends lost 5 bases and 5 bases respectively, with 14 bases between them. Per germline, CDR1 SEHNR and CDR2 FQNEAQ (reference sequence). The CDR3 DNA sequence: TGTGCCAGCAGCCTGGGAGGGGGAAGAGATACGCAGTATTTT. Protein product: CASSLGGGRDTQYF.

This clone was seen just once. The V and J genes are TRBV29-1 and TRBJ1-1; TRBD1 matches at 9 bases. The CDR3 consists of 12 residues. V shed 6 bases and J 7 bases; nucleotides not matched to a gene: 6. In germline, CDR1 is SQVTM, CDR2 ANQGSEA. The CDR3 coding sequence is TGCAGCGTGAAACCGGGACAGGGTGAAGCTTTCTTT. It yields the protein CSVKPGQGEAFF.

V and J are TRBV6-4 and TRBJ2-3, with 15 bases matching TRBD2. Trimming removed 1 base from V and 4 bases from J; junction bases left unmatched: 12. CDR3 length: 20 amino acids. Per germline, CDR1 MRHNA and CDR2 SNTAGT. CDR3 protein: CASSDFSRTSGRAGADTQYF. The CDR3 DNA is TGTGCCAGCAGTGACTTCTCCCGGACTAGCGGGAGGGCCGGGGCAGATACGCAGTATTTT.

This clone occurred once. The rearrangement links TRBV5-3 to TRBJ2-7; TRBD1 matches 9 bases. TRBV5-3 counts as an open reading frame of uncertain function. J gave up 5 bases and V 4 bases, and 10 bases lay outside the gene matches. The CDR3 totals 15 residues. The CDR3 bases are TGTGCCAGAAGCACATCCGGGACAGGGCTTCACGAGCAGTACTTC. Translation gives CARSTSGTGLHEQYF.

The chain carries TRBV6-1 and TRBJ2-6; possible D gene TRBD2, 5 bases. The CDR3 runs 16 residues. Germline CDR1 reads MNHNS; CDR2 reads SASEGT. V lost 3 bases, J lost 0 bases, and 9 bases lay in between. The CDR3 here is CASSEYRDSGANVLTF. The CDR3 DNA sequence: TGTGCCAGCAGTGAGTACCGGGACTCTGGGGCCAACGTCCTGACTTTC.

This chain joins TRBV18 and TRBJ1-2; 9 bases line up with TRBD1. CDR1 and CDR2 (germline): KGHSH, LQKENI. With 2 bases clipped from V and 2 bases from J, the junction kept 12 bases outside the gene matches. The CDR3 sequence is 18 residues long. CDR3 amino acids: CASSPGDRVNLWNYGYTF. The CDR3 nucleotides read TGTGCCAGCTCACCAGGGGACAGGGTAAATTTATGGAACTATGGCTACACCTTC.

The chain carries TRBV28 and TRBJ1-2, with D possibly being TRBD1 (5 bases). V was cut by 3 bases and J by 4 bases, with 15 bases left in between. Germline CDR1 reads MDHEN; CDR2 reads SYDVKM. The CDR3 runs 15 residues. The CDR3 spells CASSFTGRRGYGYTF. The CDR3, as DNA: TGTGCCAGCAGTTTTACAGGCCGGAGGGGCTATGGCTACACCTTC.

The V gene is TRBV10-3, the J gene TRBJ2-7, with D perhaps TRBD1 (6 bases). Germline values: CDR1 ENHRY, CDR2 SYGVKD. The CDR3 loop spans 14 amino acids. Trimming took off 6 bases at V and 1 base at J, with 13 bases between the two ends. CDR3: CAISEGTPSYEQYV. The CDR3 region has the DNA TGTGCCATCAGCGAGGGGACACCGTCCTACGAGCAGTACGTC.

V and J are TRBV14 and TRBJ2-1, with D possibly matching TRBD2 (6 bases). The CDR3 extends over 13 amino acids. The germline V gene encodes CDR1 SGHDN and CDR2 FVKESK. Trimming removed 0 bases at V and 12 bases at J, with 12 bases between. The chain's CDR3 is CASSQDHPAGQFF. The DNA of the CDR3 is TGTGCCAGCAGCCAAGATCACCCAGCGGGGCAGTTCTTC.

The gene calls are TRBV3-1 (or the pseudogene TRBV3-2) and TRBJ1-3; unclear D gene. Germline V gives CDR1 LGHDT, CDR2 YNNKEL (reference sequence). The CDR3 spans 13 residues. The V gene lost 4 bases and the J gene lost 8 bases, with 12 bases spanning the gap. The CDR3 sequence: CASSPLGTDTIYF. CDR3 in DNA: TGTGCCAGCAGCCCGCTGGGCACGGACACCATATATTTT.

The rearrangement uses TRBV3-1 (or the pseudogene TRBV3-2) and TRBJ2-5; D is uncertain. Germline CDR1 and CDR2: LGHDT and YNNKEL (reference sequence). Trimming left V 3 bases short and J 5 bases short, with 4 bases between. CDR3 size: 11 residues. DNA of the CDR3: TGTGCCAGCAGCCAGCGGGAGACCCAGTACTTC. The encoded protein is CASSQRETQYF.

This chain uses TRBV18 with TRBJ2-5; 7 nucleotides align to TRBD1. Losses at the gene ends were 0 bases for V and 5 bases for J; bases not matched to a gene: 6. Germline values: CDR1 KGHSH, CDR2 LQKENI. The CDR3 has 15 residues. The CDR3 sequence: CASSPPAGGGETQYF. In nucleotides, the CDR3 is TGTGCCAGCTCACCACCGGCAGGGGGTGGGGAGACCCAGTACTTC.

The J gene is TRBJ1-6, the V gene TRBV6-2 or TRBV6-3, with D possibly TRBD1 on 6 matching bases. V was shortened by 5 bases and J by 7 bases, with 18 bases between the two germline ends. CDR1 is MNHEY and CDR2 is SVGEGT in the germline V gene. CDR3 length: 16 amino acids. The CDR3 DNA reads TGTGCCAGCAGTGAGATTACAGGGCGCCGGAATTCACCCCTCCACTTT. Amino acid sequence: CASSEITGRRNSPLHF.

The chain links TRBV5-1 to TRBJ2-3; 7 bases are a match to TRBD2. CDR1 and CDR2 from the germline V gene are SGHRS and YFSETQ. This CDR3 has 18 residues. V trimming: 0 bases; J trimming: 0 bases; junction bases outside the gene matches: 10. DNA of the CDR3: TGCGCCAGCAGCTTGGCCTCCTGGCGGGAGTTTAGCACAGATACGCAGTATTTT. Translating gives CASSLASWREFSTDTQYF.

With regard to this clone: A read error may account for a junction end that differs from germline. The chain links TRBV28 to TRBJ1-5; 8 positions agree with TRBD1. CDR3 length: 15 residues. The germline V gene has CDR1 MDHEN and CDR2 SYDVKM. CDR3 in DNA: TGTGCCAGCAATTTAATGGGACAGGGCAATCAGCCCCAGCATTTT. It encodes CASNLMGQGNQPQHF.

The chain combines TRBV28 with TRBJ1-4; 12 bases map to TRBD1. V gave up 1 base and J gave up 8 bases; unmatched junction bases: 5. Looked up from germline, CDR1 is MDHEN and CDR2 is SYDVKM. The CDR3 spans 16 residues. CDR3 region: CASSLSGTGGWEKLFF. In nucleotides, the CDR3 is TGTGCCAGCAGTTTATCAGGGACAGGGGGCTGGGAAAAACTGTTTTTT.

The chain couples TRBV18 to TRBJ1-1, with D unclear. CDR1 KGHSH and CDR2 LQKENI come from the germline V gene. This CDR3 comprises 13 residues. V lost 1 base, J lost 3 bases, and 6 bases lay in between. CDR3 residues: CASSPRLDTEAFF. The CDR3 nucleotides are TGTGCCAGCTCACCACGGCTGGACACTGAAGCTTTCTTT.

The V and J genes are TRBV24-1 and TRBJ1-5, with unresolved D. Trimming stripped 5 bases from V and 1 base from J, with 8 bases between. This CDR3 has 14 residues. The germline V gene encodes CDR1 KGHDR and CDR2 SFDVKD. The DNA for the CDR3 is TGTGCCACCAGTGGCGGTCTGAGCAATCAGCCCCAGCATTTT. As protein: CATSGGLSNQPQHF.

The rearrangement uses TRBV3-1 (or the pseudogene TRBV3-2) and TRBJ2-5, with a weak D call TRBD1 (5 bases). Germline V gene sequence: CDR1 LGHDT, CDR2 YNNKEL (reference sequence). Deletions cut 1 base from V and 5 bases from J, with 14 bases between. The CDR3 runs 15 residues. For the CDR3, the DNA is TGTGCCAGCAGCCAAGCTTGGGCAGGGCCGGAGACCCAGTACTTC. It is translated as CASSQAWAGPETQYF.